Shown below are 31 T cell receptor beta chains from a single sample sequenced in a study of identical twins. TCRdb ran MiXCR on the 5' RACE reads and lists one entry per CDR3 protein. The sample carries about 250,000 distinct CDR3 sequences, 7.5% recorded once. These data were also filed under a second study, of yellow fever vaccine responses in identical twins.

The sequencing sample was made of CD8+ T cells sorted from blood. All receptors come from a woman in her late teens or twenties in good health.

In this sample, this clonotype turned up a few times. The rearrangement uses TRBV7-9 and TRBJ1-1; D may be TRBD1 (5 bases). The CDR3 runs 15 residues. Trimming pared 7 bases from V and 6 bases from J, leaving 21 bases between. The germline V gene has CDR1 SEHNR and CDR2 FQNEAQ (reference sequence). CDR3 loop: CASTSSFGGGPEAFF. The CDR3 DNA follows: TGTGCCAGCACCTCCTCCTTCGGGGGGGGACCTGAAGCTTTCTTT.

J is TRBJ1-3 and V is TRBV12-3 or TRBV12-4; 8 bases agree with TRBD1. After removal of 5 bases from V and 4 bases from J, the junction contained 10 bases not matched to a gene. There are 16 residues in the CDR3. The CDR3 loop is CASSPPTGVFGNTIYF. In DNA form, the CDR3 reads TGTGCCAGCAGTCCCCCGACAGGGGTATTCGGAAACACCATATATTTT.

The rearrangement uses TRBV3-1 and TRBJ2-1; D call uncertain. Germline V gene sequence: CDR1 LGHDT, CDR2 YNNKEL (reference sequence). V was pared by 1 base and J by 0 bases, with 13 bases between. The CDR3 totals 17 residues. The CDR3 loop is CASSQVIGPSSYNEQFF. DNA of the CDR3: TGTGCCAGCAGCCAAGTGATAGGACCTAGCTCCTACAATGAGCAGTTCTTC.

Only a few counts were recorded for this clonotype. The gene calls are TRBV2 and TRBJ2-7; D possibly matches TRBD1 or TRBD2 (6 bases each). Trimming stripped 6 bases from V and 0 bases from J, with 9 bases between. Germline V gives CDR1 SNHLY, CDR2 FYNNEI. The CDR3 loop spans 13 amino acids. The CDR3 loop is CASRRGVSYEQYF. The CDR3 nucleotides read TGTGCCAGCAGGAGGGGGGTCTCCTACGAGCAGTACTTC.

The chain is built from TRBV7-9 and TRBJ2-7; tentative D call: TRBD1 (7 bases). The CDR3 contains 15 residues. Germline lookup yields CDR1 SEHNR and CDR2 FQNEAQ (reference sequence). Trimming took off 6 bases at V and 0 bases at J, with 15 bases between the two ends. CDR3 DNA sequence: TGTGCCAGCAGGTTCTCAGGGGGGAGCTCCTACGAGCAGTACTTC. It specifies CASRFSGGSSYEQYF.

This clonotype was seen at least ten times. The rearrangement joins TRBV5-1 to TRBJ2-1; D possibly corresponds to TRBD2 (6 bases). With 2 bases removed from V and 7 bases from J, the gap between germline ends came to 19 bases. The CDR3 has 16 residues. Germline V gene data show CDR1 as SGHRS and CDR2 as YFSETQ. For the CDR3, the DNA is TGCGCCAGCAGCTTTTATGTAGCGGTACCTCGGAATGAGCAGTTCTTC. Protein sequence: CASSFYVAVPRNEQFF.

This clonotype has a handful of counts. As DNA, the CDR3 is TGTGCCAGCAGCTTAGGATCCGGGGGAGGCGAGCAGTACGTC. This codes for CASSLGSGGGEQYV. The chain employs TRBV7-9 and TRBJ2-7; possible D gene TRBD2, 6 bases. Trimming pared 1 base from V and 6 bases from J, leaving 13 bases between. The CDR3 extends over 14 amino acids. CDR1 and CDR2 (germline): SEHNR, FQNEAQ (reference sequence).

In its sample, this clonotype was seen a few times. V and J are TRBV6-1 and TRBJ2-1; D gene uncertain. The CDR3 is 18 amino acids. The germline CDR1 and CDR2 sequences are MNHNS and SASEGT. Deletions cut 3 bases from V and 4 bases from J, with 22 bases between. The CDR3 region is CASSDRSVQVFSYNEQFF. CDR3 coding DNA: TGTGCCAGCAGTGATCGGAGTGTCCAAGTCTTCTCTTACAATGAGCAGTTCTTC.

CDR3 sequence reads: CASSPVSGGLHSYNEQFF. The CDR3 DNA follows: TGTGCCAGCAGTCCCGTCTCCGGTGGGCTCCACTCCTACAATGAGCAGTTCTTC. The rearrangement links TRBV11-1 to TRBJ2-1, with no clear D. The germline CDR1 and CDR2 sequences are SGHAT and FQDESV (reference sequence). The length of the CDR3 is 18 residues. V was trimmed by 6 bases and J by 0 bases, leaving 21 bases between them.

The rearrangement uses TRBV12-5 and TRBJ2-1; perhaps TRBD2 as D (6 bases). The germline CDR1 and CDR2 sequences are LGHNT and FRNRAP. The V gene lost 1 base and the J gene lost 0 bases, with 7 bases spanning the gap. The CDR3 runs to 15 residues. The CDR3 loop reads CASGLAGSSYNEQFF. DNA of the CDR3: TGTGCTAGTGGTTTGGCCGGGAGCTCCTACAATGAGCAGTTCTTC.

This clonotype was seen only a few times. This sequence joins TRBV2 and TRBJ2-1; 16 bases fit TRBD2. V lost 6 bases and J lost 2; bases outside the gene matches: 13. The CDR3 loop spans 20 amino acids. From germline, CDR1 is SNHLY and CDR2 FYNNEI. The CDR3 nucleotides are TGTGCCAGCAGCCCGCATCCGGGACTAGCGGGAGGGTACGCCTACAATGAGCAGTTCTTC. This codes for CASSPHPGLAGGYAYNEQFF.

The CDR3 DNA sequence: TGTGCCGTGGGCAGGTCCTACGAGCAGTACGTC. Translating it yields CAVGRSYEQYV. The genes are TRBV7-9 and TRBJ2-7; D gene unclear. There are 11 residues in the CDR3. Per germline, CDR1 SEHNR and CDR2 FQNEAQ (reference sequence). Trimming stripped 11 bases from V and 1 base from J, with 9 bases between.

This clonotype has just a few counts. The rearrangement links TRBV12-3 or TRBV12-4 to TRBJ2-5; D is uncertain. This CDR3 is 12 amino acids long. The ends were cut back, 3 bases at V and 5 bases at J, with 7 bases in the middle. For the CDR3, the DNA is TGTGCCAGCAGTTTCTTGCCGGAGACCCAGTACTTC. Translated: CASSFLPETQYF.

The J gene is TRBJ2-1, the V gene TRBV16; tentatively, D is TRBD1 (5 bases). Germline V gene data show CDR1 as KGHSY and CDR2 as FQNENV. The CDR3 has 15 amino acids. V gave up 4 bases and J gave up 0 bases, with 10 bases separating them. CDR3 nucleotides: TGTGCCAGCAGCCCTTGGGGCAGCTCCTACAATGAGCAGTTCTTC. This sequence encodes CASSPWGSSYNEQFF.

The chain is built from TRBV29-1 and TRBJ2-1; D is uncertain. The V and J ends lost 7 bases and 2 bases respectively, with 12 bases between them. The CDR3 covers 13 residues. Per the germline V gene, CDR1 is SQVTM and CDR2 is ANQGSEA. CDR3 in amino acids: CSGWRDTYNEQFF. The CDR3 nucleotides read TGCAGCGGGTGGCGCGACACCTACAATGAGCAGTTCTTC.

This clonotype appeared many times. The chain combines TRBV7-8 with TRBJ2-7; the D is unclear. CDR3 length equals 13 residues. CDR1 and CDR2 from the germline V gene are SGHVS and FQNEAQ. The ends were cut back, 1 base at V and 1 base at J, with 5 bases in the middle. CDR3 bases: TGTGCCAGCAGCTTAGAATTATCCTACGAGCAGTACTTC. Amino acids: CASSLELSYEQYF.

There are a few counts of this clonotype. The V gene is TRBV20-1, the J gene TRBJ2-5; the match to TRBD2 covers 7 bases. Per germline, CDR1 DFQATT and CDR2 SNEGSKA (reference sequence). The ends lost 3 bases at V and 5 bases at J; junction bases unmatched: 12. This CDR3 region has 15 residues. The CDR3 protein is CSASSGGRGLETQYF. The DNA of the CDR3 is TGCAGTGCTAGTTCTGGCGGGAGAGGGTTGGAGACCCAGTACTTC.

This clonotype has just a few counts. One end of the junction does not line up with germline, which may come from a read error. CDR3 sequence (DNA): TGTGCCAGCAATTTATGGGACCCAAGGTCACCCCTCCACTTT. It specifies CASNLWDPRSPLHF. The chain has TRBV28 and TRBJ1-6, with D perhaps TRBD1 (5 bases). Per the germline V gene, CDR1 is MDHEN and CDR2 is SYDVKM. The CDR3 covers 14 residues.

The rearrangement links TRBV7-8 to TRBJ2-1; a weak D match, TRBD2 (5 bases). The CDR3 totals 13 residues. Germline CDR1 and CDR2: SGHVS and FQNEAQ. With 5 bases removed from V and 10 bases from J, the gap between germline ends came to 15 bases. Written as DNA, the CDR3 is TGTGCCAGCAGCCACGACGGGGATGGCGAGCAGTTCTTC. It specifies CASSHDGDGEQFF.

The table lists this clonotype with a few counts. The rearrangement uses TRBV28 and TRBJ1-1, with D possibly matching TRBD1 (6 bases). V was clipped by 6 bases and J by 2 bases, with 16 bases between them. This CDR3 region has 15 residues. Germline loops: CDR1 MDHEN, CDR2 SYDVKM. The CDR3 nucleotides are TGTGCCAGCAGCCTAGACAGGACGTACAACACTGAAGCTTTCTTT. Translation: CASSLDRTYNTEAFF. Variable domain in full (rest from reference TRBV28 and TRBJ1-1): DVKVTQSSRYLVKRTGEKVFLECVQDMDHENMFWYRQDPGLGLRLIYFSYDVKMKEKGDIPEGYSVSREKKERFSLILESASTNQTSMYLCASSLDRTYNTEAFFGQGTRLTVV.

This clonotype was recorded many times. The CDR3 DNA follows: TGTGCCAGCAGTTATGGGACAGGGTTGGGCACAGATACGCAGTATTTT. Its protein product is CASSYGTGLGTDTQYF. The genes are TRBV6-5 and TRBJ2-3, with 9 bases that match TRBD1. Per germline, CDR1 MNHEY and CDR2 SVGAGI. After removal of 3 bases from V and 1 base from J, the junction contained 5 bases not matched to a gene. CDR3 length: 16 amino acids.

The chain is built from TRBV7-8 and TRBJ2-2, with 11 bases identical to TRBD1. The CDR3 extends over 16 amino acids. With 3 bases clipped from V and 4 bases from J, the junction kept 4 bases outside the gene matches. CDR1 and CDR2 from the germline V gene are SGHVS and FQNEAQ. CDR3 in DNA: TGTGCCAGCAGCTTTACCGGGACAGGGGGCACCGGGGAGCTGTTTTTT. This sequence encodes CASSFTGTGGTGELFF.

CDR3 region: CASSPEFEGQGPGEQYF. The CDR3 region has the DNA TGTGCCAGCAGCCCCGAATTTGAGGGACAGGGGCCCGGGGAGCAGTACTTC. J is TRBJ2-7 and V is TRBV5-6; TRBD1 agrees at 10 bases. The CDR3 is made up of 17 amino acids. Per germline, CDR1 SGHDT and CDR2 YYEEEE. Trimming cost V 4 bases and J 7 bases; bases outside gene matches: 17.

The genes are TRBV24-1 and TRBJ2-1; TRBD2 aligns across 9 bases. The CDR3 contains 16 residues. CDR1 is KGHDR and CDR2 is SFDVKD in the germline V gene. V shed 2 bases and J 4 bases; nucleotides not matched to a gene: 5. CDR3 sequence reads: CATSDSRGGRYNEQFF. Here the CDR3 DNA reads TGTGCCACCAGTGATTCGCGGGGGGGCCGGTACAATGAGCAGTTCTTC.

This clonotype was observed a few times. The chain links TRBV12-5 to TRBJ2-1; 13 nucleotides align to TRBD2. The CDR3 contains 21 residues. Per germline, CDR1 LGHNT and CDR2 FRNRAP. Trimming removed 1 base from V and 4 bases from J; junction bases left unmatched: 16. In DNA form, the CDR3 reads TGTGCTAGTGGTTTGGAGAAACTAGCGGGAGGGCACATGACCGCATACAATGAGCAGTTCTTC. Its translation is CASGLEKLAGGHMTAYNEQFF.

This clonotype was seen a handful of times. V and J are TRBV2 and TRBJ2-4; D gene unclear. V lost 2 bases, J lost 0 bases, and 5 bases lay in between. The CDR3 covers 14 residues. The germline gives CDR1 SNHLY, CDR2 FYNNEI. The CDR3 DNA is TGTGCCAGCAGTGAAAGGCTAGCCAAAAACATTCAGTACTTC. Amino acids: CASSERLAKNIQYF.

The rearrangement uses TRBV7-6 and TRBJ2-5; D is unresolved. This CDR3 contains 12 residues. Germline CDR1 and CDR2: SGHVS and FNYEAQ. Trimming removed 2 bases from V and 5 bases from J, with 6 bases in between. CDR3 DNA sequence: TGTGCCAGCAGCTTAATGGGGGAGACCCAGTACTTC. Translation gives CASSLMGETQYF.

This chain uses TRBV14 with TRBJ2-3; 15 bases are shared with TRBD2. Germline V CDR1 and CDR2: SGHDN, FVKESK. The length of the CDR3 is 17 residues. V gave up 3 bases and J gave up 3 bases; unmatched junction bases: 4. Written as DNA, the CDR3 is TGTGCCAGCAGCCACCCGGGACTAGCGGGGGGAACAGATACGCAGTATTTT. Its translation: CASSHPGLAGGTDTQYF. Based on the CDR3 plus reference TRBV14 and TRBJ2-3, the full variable domain is EAGVTQFPSHSVIEKGQTVTLRCDPISGHDNLYWYRRVMGKEIKFLLHFVKESKQDESGMPNNRFLAERTGGTYSTLKVQPAELEDSGVYFCASSHPGLAGGTDTQYFGPGTRLTVL.

This clonotype was seen a few times. The chain recombines TRBV20-1 with TRBJ1-1, with D unclear. CDR3 length: 12 amino acids. V lost 6 bases and J 8 bases, leaving 16 bases between the germline ends. Germline CDR1 reads DFQATT; CDR2 reads SNEGSKA (reference sequence). The CDR3 bases are TGCAGTGCCCACGCCCAGGACGGGGAAGCTTTCTTT. Translated, it gives CSAHAQDGEAFF.

As to this clonotype: An end of the junction does not agree with germline; a read error may underlie this. J is TRBJ2-5 and V is TRBV11-2; either TRBD1 or TRBD2 may fit D (5 bases each). The CDR3 loop spans 16 amino acids. The germline V gene encodes CDR1 SGHAT and CDR2 FQNNGV. CDR3 protein: CASSLVPRDREETHYF. CDR3 coding DNA: TGTGCCAGCAGCTTGGTCCCCAGGGACCGCGAAGAGACCCATTACTTC. Full variable domain (outside the CDR3, taken from reference TRBV11-2 and TRBJ2-5): EAGVAQSPRYKIIEKRQSVAFWCNPISGHATLYWYQQILGQGPKLLIQFQNNGVVDDSQLPKDRFSAERLKGVDSTLKIQPAKLEDSAVYLCASSLVPRDREETHYFGPGTRLLVL.

This clonotype has ten or more counts. The genes are TRBV19 and TRBJ2-1; 10 positions agree with TRBD2. Germline loops: CDR1 LNHDA, CDR2 SQIVND (reference sequence). This CDR3 comprises 16 residues. The V and J ends lost 8 bases and 9 bases, in that order; junction bases with no gene match: 16. In nucleotides, the CDR3 is TGTGCCAGTCAACTGGGGCTAGCGGGAGATCTTAGTGAGCAGTTCTTC. It encodes CASQLGLAGDLSEQFF.